The clone carrying this TCR beta chain was seen just once. Its matching antigen is unknown. This sample was included in a study of T cell responses to AZD1222 COVID-19 vaccine. V gave up 5 bases and J gave up 0 bases, with 14 bases separating them. Germline-derived CDR1 and CDR2 are SEHNR and FQNEAQ (reference sequence). The CDR3 sequence is 16 residues long. Whole-study results and caveats: Spike-wide vaccine-associated CD4 TCRs dominated at 160-218 and 743-854. When two AZD1222 doses had been given, Spike-specific TCR breadth and depth rose.

The method was immunoSEQ multiplex PCR; TCRdb's version includes in-frame clones alone and lacks a portion of them. This repertoire shows some 120,000 clones, more than 85% found once; its top ten account for over 2.5%. Material: peripheral blood, obtained on day 0 of AZD1222 vaccination. This clonotype was obtained from an adult in good health. The chain carries TRBV7-9 and TRBJ1-3; D is possibly TRBD1 (6 bases). In nucleotides, the CDR3 is TGTGCCAGCAGCCAACACCGGGACAACTCTGGAAACACCATATATTTT. Translated, it gives CASSQHRDNSGNTIYF.